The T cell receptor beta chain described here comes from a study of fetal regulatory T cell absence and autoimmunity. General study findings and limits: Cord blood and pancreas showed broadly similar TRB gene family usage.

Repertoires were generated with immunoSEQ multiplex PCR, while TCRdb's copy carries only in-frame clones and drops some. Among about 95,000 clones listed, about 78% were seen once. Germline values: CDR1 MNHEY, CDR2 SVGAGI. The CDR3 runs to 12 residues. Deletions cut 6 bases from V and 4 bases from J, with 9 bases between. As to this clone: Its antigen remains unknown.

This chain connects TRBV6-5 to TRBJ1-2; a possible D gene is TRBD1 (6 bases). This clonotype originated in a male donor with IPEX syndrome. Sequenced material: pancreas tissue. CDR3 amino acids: CASSSGVYGYTF. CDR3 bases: TGTGCCAGCAGCTCAGGGGTCTATGGCTACACCTTC.